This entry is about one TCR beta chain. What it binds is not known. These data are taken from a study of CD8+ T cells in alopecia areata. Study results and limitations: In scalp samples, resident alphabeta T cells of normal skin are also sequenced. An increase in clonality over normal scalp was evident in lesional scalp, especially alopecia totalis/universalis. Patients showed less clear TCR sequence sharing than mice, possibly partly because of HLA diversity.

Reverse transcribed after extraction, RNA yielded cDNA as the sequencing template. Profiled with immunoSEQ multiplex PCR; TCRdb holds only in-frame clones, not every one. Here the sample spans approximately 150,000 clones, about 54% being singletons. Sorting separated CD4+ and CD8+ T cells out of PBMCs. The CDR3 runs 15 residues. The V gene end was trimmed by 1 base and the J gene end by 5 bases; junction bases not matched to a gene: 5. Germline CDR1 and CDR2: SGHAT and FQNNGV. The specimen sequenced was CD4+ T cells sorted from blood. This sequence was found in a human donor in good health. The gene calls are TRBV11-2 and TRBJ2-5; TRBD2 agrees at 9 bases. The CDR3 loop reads CASSLVRGLAETQYF. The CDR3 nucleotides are TGTGCCAGCAGCTTAGTTAGGGGACTAGCCGAGACCCAGTACTTC.